Presented here are 14 T cell receptor beta chains from one specimen sequenced in a study of blood T cell repertoires in COVID-19. Using immunoSEQ multiplex PCR, the repertoire was profiled, and TCRdb retains in-frame clones only, with some absent. The sample shows 80,000 to 95,000 clones, 88% of them seen only once. The sequenced material came from peripheral blood. The receptors derive from a man aged 65-85 years with acute or convalescent COVID-19.

The J gene is TRBJ2-1, the V gene TRBV21-1; the table calls TRBD2, which could not be checked here. TRBV21-1 is a pseudogene locus. This CDR3 region has 16 residues. CDR3 nucleotide sequence: TGTGCCAGCAGCAAAGCGCGTAGCGGACCTTACAATGAGCAGTTCTTC. Amino acids: CASSKARSGPYNEQFF.

The chain carries TRBV10-3 and TRBJ2-7; D unclear. The CDR3 runs 15 residues. Germline V gene sequence: CDR1 ENHRY, CDR2 SYGVKD. V lost 3 bases and J 1 base, leaving 13 bases between the germline ends. CDR3 sequence reads: CAISDSQLGSYEQYF. CDR3 nucleotide sequence: TGTGCCATCAGTGACTCCCAGCTAGGTTCCTACGAGCAGTACTTC.

The chain is built from TRBV27 and TRBJ2-3; D possibly corresponds to TRBD1 (6 bases). From germline, CDR1 is MNHEY and CDR2 SMNVEV (reference sequence). The length of the CDR3 is 15 residues. V lost 6 bases and J 2 bases, leaving 15 bases between the germline ends. CDR3: CASSRRDTLTDTQYF. The CDR3 DNA reads as TGTGCCAGCAGCCGCCGGGACACCCTCACAGATACGCAGTATTTT.

A remark on this clone: The germline gene is not matched at one end of the junction; a read error may be the cause. The CDR3 nucleotides read TGTGCTAGCAGCCTTTCTAGGCCCCGCCACTACGAGCAGTACTTC. This sequence encodes CASSLSRPRHYEQYF. The rearrangement uses TRBV7-7 and TRBJ2-7, with no clear D. Germline CDR1 SSHAT, CDR2 FNYEAQ (reference sequence). The CDR3 spans 15 residues.

J is TRBJ2-3 and V is TRBV4-3; TRBD2 aligns across 9 bases. The CDR3 runs to 15 residues. V shed 4 bases and J 4 bases; nucleotides not matched to a gene: 6. Germline-derived CDR1 and CDR2 are LGHNA and YSLEER. The CDR3 nucleotides are TGCGCCAGCAGCCCAGCGGGGGGCTTGGCAGATACGCAGTATTTT. It yields the protein CASSPAGGLADTQYF.

The rearrangement links TRBV5-1 to TRBJ1-1; D unresolved. The CDR3 is 14 residues long. Trimming removed 0 bases at V and 5 bases at J, with 11 bases between. Germline V lookup: CDR1 SGHRS, CDR2 YFSETQ. The CDR3 nucleotides read TGCGCCAGCAGCTTGGATGGTCGCGGGACTGAAGCTTTCTTT. It translates to CASSLDGRGTEAFF.

This chain joins TRBV5-5 and TRBJ1-6; tentatively, D is TRBD1 (5 bases). Germline V gene data show CDR1 as SGHKS and CDR2 as YYEKEE (reference sequence). This CDR3 contains 14 residues. Trimming stripped 0 bases from V and 4 bases from J, with 5 bases between. CDR3 loop: CASSLAGYNSPLHF. In nucleotides, the CDR3 is TGTGCCAGCAGCTTGGCAGGGTATAATTCACCCCTCCACTTT.

The chain has TRBV5-1 and TRBJ1-1; D is ambiguous. Germline V lookup: CDR1 SGHRS, CDR2 YFSETQ. The CDR3 has 11 amino acids. With 6 bases removed from V and 1 base from J, the gap between germline ends came to 4 bases. CDR3 in DNA: TGCGCCAGCACAGGGAACACTGAAGCTTTCTTT. Its protein product is CASTGNTEAFF.

This chain connects TRBV6-2 or TRBV6-3 to TRBJ2-2; a possible D gene is TRBD2 (5 bases). The CDR3 totals 16 residues. Germline V lookup: CDR1 MNHEY, CDR2 SVGEGT. V dropped 0 bases and J dropped 1 base, with 9 bases sitting between them. CDR3 coding DNA: TGTGCCAGCAGTTACTCAGGCCGGGGGAACACCGGGGAGCTGTTTTTT. It codes for CASSYSGRGNTGELFF.

The chain links TRBV9 to TRBJ2-3; possibly TRBD1 for D (6 bases). Germline CDR1 SGDLS, CDR2 YYNGEE. The CDR3 runs to 17 residues. With 4 bases removed from V and 0 bases from J, the gap between germline ends came to 18 bases. CDR3 nucleotides: TGTGCCAGCAGCTCGGGTGGATGGGACATCAGCACAGATACGCAGTATTTT. The encoded protein is CASSSGGWDISTDTQYF.

Turning to this clone: Other nucleotide sequences from this sample produce the same CDR3. The gene calls are TRBV27 and TRBJ2-7; 11 positions agree with TRBD2. The CDR3 covers 15 residues. The V segment lost 5 bases and the J segment 4 bases; nucleotides outside the gene matches: 7. The germline V gene has CDR1 MNHEY and CDR2 SMNVEV (reference sequence). The DNA for the CDR3 is TGTGCCAGCAGTCTATTACTAGCGGGGGTATACGAGCAGTACTTC. Its protein product is CASSLLLAGVYEQYF.

This sequence joins TRBV5-1 and TRBJ2-1, with 9 positions matching TRBD2. Germline V gene data show CDR1 as SGHRS and CDR2 as YFSETQ. V trimming: 7 bases; J trimming: 0 bases; junction bases outside the gene matches: 5. This CDR3 is built from 15 residues. CDR3 in amino acids: CASSPSGTSYNEQFF. The CDR3 nucleotides read TGCGCCAGCTCTCCTAGCGGGACCTCCTACAATGAGCAGTTCTTC.

The chain is built from TRBV5-3 and TRBJ2-6; 8 nucleotides line up with TRBD1. TRBV5-3 is an ORF; its function is uncertain. V trimming: 4 bases; J trimming: 0 bases; junction bases outside the gene matches: 15. CDR3 size: 20 residues. Here the CDR3 reads CARSDNQGQAVRSGANVLTF. In nucleotides, the CDR3 is TGTGCCAGAAGCGATAATCAGGGACAGGCGGTCCGCTCTGGGGCCAACGTCCTGACTTTC.

The chain uses TRBV5-1 and TRBJ2-1, with 11 bases that match TRBD2. This CDR3 contains 16 residues. With 4 bases clipped from V and 7 bases from J, the junction kept 10 bases outside the gene matches. Per the germline V gene, CDR1 is SGHRS and CDR2 is YFSETQ. CDR3 coding DNA: TGCGCCAGCAGCCCTGCAACTAGCGGGAGAACAAATGAGCAGTTCTTC. Its translation is CASSPATSGRTNEQFF.